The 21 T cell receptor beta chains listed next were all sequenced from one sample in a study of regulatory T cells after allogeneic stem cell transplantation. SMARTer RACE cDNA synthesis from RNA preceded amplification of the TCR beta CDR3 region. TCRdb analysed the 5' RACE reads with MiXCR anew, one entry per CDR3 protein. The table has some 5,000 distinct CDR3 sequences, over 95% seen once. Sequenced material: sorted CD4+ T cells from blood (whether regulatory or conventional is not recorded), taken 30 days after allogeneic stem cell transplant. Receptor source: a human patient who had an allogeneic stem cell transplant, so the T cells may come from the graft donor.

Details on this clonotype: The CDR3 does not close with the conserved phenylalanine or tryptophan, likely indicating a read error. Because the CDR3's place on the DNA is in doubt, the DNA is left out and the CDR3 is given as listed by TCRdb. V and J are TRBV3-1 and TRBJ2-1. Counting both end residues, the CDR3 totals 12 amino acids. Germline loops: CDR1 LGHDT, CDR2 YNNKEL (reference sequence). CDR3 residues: CTSSEDGSEHII.

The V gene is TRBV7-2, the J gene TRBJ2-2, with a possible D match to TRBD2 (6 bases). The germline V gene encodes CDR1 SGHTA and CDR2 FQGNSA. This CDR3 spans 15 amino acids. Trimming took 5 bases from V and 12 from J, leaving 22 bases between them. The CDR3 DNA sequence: TGTGCCAGCAGCCAACCGGCGGGACTGTCCGAGAAGCTGTTTTTT. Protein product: CASSQPAGLSEKLFF.

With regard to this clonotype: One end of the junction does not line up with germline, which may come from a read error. The CDR3 nucleotides are TGCGGCAGCAGCTTGCTAGCGGGATGCATGTACGAGGAGTACTTC. Protein: CGSSLLAGCMYEEYF. The chain uses TRBV5-1 and TRBJ2-7; 9 positions agree with TRBD2. Germline CDR1 is SGHRS and CDR2 is YFSETQ. The CDR3 covers 15 residues.

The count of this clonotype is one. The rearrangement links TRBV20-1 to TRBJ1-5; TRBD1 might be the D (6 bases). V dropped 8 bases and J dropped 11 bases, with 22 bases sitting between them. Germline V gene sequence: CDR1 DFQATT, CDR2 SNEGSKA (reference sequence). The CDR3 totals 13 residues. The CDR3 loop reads CSTSRGPQQTQHF. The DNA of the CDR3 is TGCAGTACTTCGCGGGGGCCCCAACAGACCCAGCATTTT.

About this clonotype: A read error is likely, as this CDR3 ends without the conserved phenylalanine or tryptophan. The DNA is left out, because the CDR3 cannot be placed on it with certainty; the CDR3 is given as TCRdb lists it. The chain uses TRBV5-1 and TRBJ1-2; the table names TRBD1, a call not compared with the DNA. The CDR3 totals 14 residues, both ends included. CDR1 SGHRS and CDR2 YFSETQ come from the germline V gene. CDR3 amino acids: CARCLRGGNYAYTC.

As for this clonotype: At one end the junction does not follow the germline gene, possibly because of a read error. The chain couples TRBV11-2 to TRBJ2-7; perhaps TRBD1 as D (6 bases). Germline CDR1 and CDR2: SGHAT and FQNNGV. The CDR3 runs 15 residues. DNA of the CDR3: TGCACCAGCAGCTTAGCGCCAGGGGCTCCCTACGGGCAGTCCTTC. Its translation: CTSSLAPGAPYGQSF. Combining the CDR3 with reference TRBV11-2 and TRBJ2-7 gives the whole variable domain EAGVAQSPRYKIIEKRQSVAFWCNPISGHATLYWYQQILGQGPKLLIQFQNNGVVDDSQLPKDRFSAERLKGVDSTLKIQPAKLEDSAVYLCTSSLAPGAPYGQSFGPGTRLTVT.

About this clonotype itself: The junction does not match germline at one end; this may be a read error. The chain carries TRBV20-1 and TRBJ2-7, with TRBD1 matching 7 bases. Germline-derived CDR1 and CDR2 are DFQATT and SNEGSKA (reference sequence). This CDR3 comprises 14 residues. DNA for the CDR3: TGCAGTGCTGAAGCCCCGGGACAGTACTACGAGCTGTACTTC. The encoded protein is CSAEAPGQYYELYF.

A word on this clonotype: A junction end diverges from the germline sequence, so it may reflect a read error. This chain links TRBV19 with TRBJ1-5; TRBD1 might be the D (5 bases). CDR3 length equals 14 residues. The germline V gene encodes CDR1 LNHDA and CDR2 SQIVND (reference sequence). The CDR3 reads CASSPGTDNQEHHF. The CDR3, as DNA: TGTGCCAGTAGTCCCGGGACGGACAACCAGGAACATCACTTT.

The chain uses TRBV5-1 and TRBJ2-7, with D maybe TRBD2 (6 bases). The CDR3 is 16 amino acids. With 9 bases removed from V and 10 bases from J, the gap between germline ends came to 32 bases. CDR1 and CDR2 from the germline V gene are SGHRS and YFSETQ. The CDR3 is CATSQTAGRENCRQYF. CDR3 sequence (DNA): TGCGCCACAAGCCAAACCGCCGGGAGAGAAAACTGCAGACAGTACTTC.

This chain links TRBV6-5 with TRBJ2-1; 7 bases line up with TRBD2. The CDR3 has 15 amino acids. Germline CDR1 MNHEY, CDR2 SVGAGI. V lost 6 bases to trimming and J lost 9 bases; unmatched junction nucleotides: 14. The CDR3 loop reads CASSTVAGVPGEQFF. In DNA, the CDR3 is TGTGCCAGCAGCACCGTGGCGGGAGTGCCGGGTGAGCAGTTCTTC.

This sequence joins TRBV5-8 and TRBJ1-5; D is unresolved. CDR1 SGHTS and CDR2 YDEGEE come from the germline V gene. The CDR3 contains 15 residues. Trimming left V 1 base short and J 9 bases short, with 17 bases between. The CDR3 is CASSLPRASYPPQHF. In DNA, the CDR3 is TGTGCCAGCAGCTTGCCTCGTGCCAGCTATCCGCCCCAGCATTTT.

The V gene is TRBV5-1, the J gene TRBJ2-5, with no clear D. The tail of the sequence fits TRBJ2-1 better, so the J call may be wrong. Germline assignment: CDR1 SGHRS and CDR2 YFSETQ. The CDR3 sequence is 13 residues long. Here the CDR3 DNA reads TGCGCCAGCAGCAGGACGGTTTTGGAGACCCAGTTCTTC. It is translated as CASSRTVLETQFF.

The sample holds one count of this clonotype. The CDR3 nucleotides read TGTGCCAGTAGTATGGGTATCCCCTACGAGCAGTACGTC. Encoded protein: CASSMGIPYEQYV. This sequence joins TRBV19 and TRBJ2-7; unclear D gene. Germline V gene data show CDR1 as LNHDA and CDR2 as SQIVND (reference sequence). The CDR3 sequence is 13 residues long. Trimming stripped 3 bases from V and 2 bases from J, with 8 bases between.

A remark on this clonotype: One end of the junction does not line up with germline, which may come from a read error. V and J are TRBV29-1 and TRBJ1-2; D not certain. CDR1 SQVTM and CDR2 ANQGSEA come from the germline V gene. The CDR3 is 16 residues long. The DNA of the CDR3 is TGCAGCGTTGTTCACCTCCGGTCACACCAACTCTATGGCGACACCTTC. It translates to CSVVHLRSHQLYGDTF.

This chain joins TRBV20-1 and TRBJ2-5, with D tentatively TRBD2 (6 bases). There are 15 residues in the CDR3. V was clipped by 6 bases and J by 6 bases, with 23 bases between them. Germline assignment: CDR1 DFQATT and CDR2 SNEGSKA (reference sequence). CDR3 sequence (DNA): TGCAGTGCCGCCCCGAGTAGCGGCGACCAGAAGACCCAGTACTTC. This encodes CSAAPSSGDQKTQYF.

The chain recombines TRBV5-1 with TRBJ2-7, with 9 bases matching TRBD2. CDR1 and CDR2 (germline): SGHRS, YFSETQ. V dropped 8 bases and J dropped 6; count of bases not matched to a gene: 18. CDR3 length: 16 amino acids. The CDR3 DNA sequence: TGCGCCAGTCAACCTGGGGCTAGCGGGAACGACTGCGAGCAGTACTTC. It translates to CASQPGASGNDCEQYF. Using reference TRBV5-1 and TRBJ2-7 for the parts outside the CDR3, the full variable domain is KAGVTQTPRYLIKTRGQQVTLSCSPISGHRSVSWYQQTPGQGLQFLFEYFSETQRNKGNFPGRFSGRQFSNSRSEMNVSTLELGDSALYLCASQPGASGNDCEQYFGPGTRLTVT.

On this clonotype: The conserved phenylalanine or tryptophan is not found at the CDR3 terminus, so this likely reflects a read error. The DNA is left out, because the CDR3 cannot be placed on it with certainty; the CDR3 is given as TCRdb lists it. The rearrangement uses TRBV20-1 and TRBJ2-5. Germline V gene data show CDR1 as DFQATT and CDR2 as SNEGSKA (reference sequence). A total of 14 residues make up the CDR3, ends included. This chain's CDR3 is CSAGVGAQPETPYS.

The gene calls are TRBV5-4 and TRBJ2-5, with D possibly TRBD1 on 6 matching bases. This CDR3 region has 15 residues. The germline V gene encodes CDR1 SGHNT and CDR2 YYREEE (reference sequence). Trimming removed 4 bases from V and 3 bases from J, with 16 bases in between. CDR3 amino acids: CASSLVGHGKETQYF. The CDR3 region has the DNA TGTGCCAGCAGCCTAGTGGGACATGGGAAAGAGACCCAGTACTTC.

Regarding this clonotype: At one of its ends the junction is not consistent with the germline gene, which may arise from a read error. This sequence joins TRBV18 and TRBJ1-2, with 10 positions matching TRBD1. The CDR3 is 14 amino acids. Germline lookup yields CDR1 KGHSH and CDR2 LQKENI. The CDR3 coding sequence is TGCGCCAGCTCCTCCACGGACAGGGGGACTGGCTACACCTTC. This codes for CASSSTDRGTGYTF.

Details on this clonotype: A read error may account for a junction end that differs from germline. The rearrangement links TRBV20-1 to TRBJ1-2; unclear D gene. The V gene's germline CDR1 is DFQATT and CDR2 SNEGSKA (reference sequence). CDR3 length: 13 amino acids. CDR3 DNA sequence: TGCAGTGTTAGAGAACGGCGGCGGGATGGATACGCCTTC. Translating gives CSVRERRRDGYAF.

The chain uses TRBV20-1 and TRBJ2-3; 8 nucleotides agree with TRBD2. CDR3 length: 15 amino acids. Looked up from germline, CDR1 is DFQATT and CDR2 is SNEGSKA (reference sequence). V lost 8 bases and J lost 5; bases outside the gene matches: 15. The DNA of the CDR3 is TGCAGTTGTAGAGATCGCCCGGGAGGGGGAGATACGCAGTATTTT. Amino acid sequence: CSCRDRPGGGDTQYF.